Listed below are T cell receptor beta chains from one sample, sequenced in a study of blood T cells in healthy people across ages. Via MiXCR, TCRdb re-called the 5' RACE reads, giving one row per CDR3 protein. The sample records about 800,000 distinct CDR3 sequences, approximately 25% being singletons. This sample also belongs to another study, concerning T cells of mothers and their children.

Specimen: blood. The origin of the receptors is a boy aged 5-17 years in good health. Both conserved end residues are part of each CDR3. D genes are given only for firm matches. Only some rows state a clone size, as once, few, many or a class for expanded clones.

j_gene | d_gene | v_gene | abundance | CDR3aa | CDR3nt
TRBJ2-7 | TRBD1 | TRBV7-9 | few | CASSSTDRGSSYEQYF | TGTGCCAGCAGCTCTACAGACAGGGGCTCCTCCTACGAGCAGTACTTC
TRBJ2-6 | - | TRBV4-2 | - | CASSQSSGYGANVLTF | TGTGCCAGCAGCCAATCAAGCGGGTATGGGGCCAACGTCCTGACTTTC
TRBJ2-5 | - | TRBV7-2 | few | CASSPSGWGGAGVQETQYF | TGTGCCAGCAGCCCCTCAGGGTGGGGGGGCGCAGGGGTCCAAGAGACCCAGTACTTC
TRBJ1-1 | TRBD1 | TRBV2 | few | CASTGQGVTEAFF | TGTGCCAGCACGGGCCAGGGGGTTACTGAAGCTTTCTTT
TRBJ2-7 | - | TRBV11-3 | - | CASSLAGNSYEQYF | TGTGCCAGCAGCTTAGCGGGCAACTCCTACGAGCAGTACTTC
TRBJ1-1 | - | TRBV7-6 | few | CASSPQNSGRAFF | TGTGCCAGCAGCCCGCAGAACAGCGGTCGGGCTTTCTTT
TRBJ2-7 | TRBD1 | TRBV28 | few | CASSPGEIRGRLEQYF | TGTGCCAGCAGCCCCGGGGAGATCAGGGGGCGACTCGAGCAGTACTTC
TRBJ2-7 | TRBD2 | TRBV28 | - | CASITGGSGNYEQYF | TGTGCCAGCATCACGGGGGGTAGCGGGAACTACGAGCAGTACTTC
TRBJ1-5 | TRBD1 | TRBV12-3/TRBV12-4 | - | CASSPSDRGSNQPQHF | TGTGCCAGCAGTCCCTCGGACAGGGGAAGCAATCAGCCCCAGCATTTT
TRBJ1-2 | - | TRBV7-2 | - | CASSFDSLVDGYTF | TGTGCCAGCAGCTTTGACAGCTTGGTCGATGGCTACACCTTC
TRBJ2-1 | - | TRBV29-1 | few | CSFRDGSYNEQFF | TGCAGCTTCCGGGACGGAAGCTACAATGAGCAGTTCTTC
TRBJ1-4 | TRBD1 | TRBV7-9 | - | CASSPHRGGGEKLFF | TGTGCCAGCAGCCCGCACAGGGGAGGAGGAGAAAAACTGTTTTTT
TRBJ2-1 | TRBD2 | TRBV7-2 | few | CASSPLAGGHNEQFF | TGTGCCAGCAGCCCATTAGCGGGAGGGCACAATGAGCAGTTCTTC
TRBJ1-1 | - | TRBV4-3 | - | CASSQVEGLGTEAFF | TGCGCCAGCAGCCAAGTTGAGGGCCTCGGCACTGAAGCTTTCTTT
TRBJ2-5 | - | TRBV11-2 | few | CASSLESRGRETQYF | TGTGCCAGCAGCTTAGAGAGTAGGGGACGGGAGACCCAGTACTTC
TRBJ2-1 | - | TRBV14 | - | CASSQVGGSNEQFF | TGTGCCAGCAGCCAAGTAGGTGGATCGAATGAGCAGTTCTTC
TRBJ2-5 | TRBD2 | TRBV5-1 | - | CASSRGTSEEETQYF | TGCGCCAGCAGCCGAGGGACTAGCGAGGAAGAGACCCAGTACTTC
TRBJ1-4 | - | TRBV6-6 | few | CASSRQEGPNEKLFF | TGTGCCAGCAGTCGCCAGGAGGGTCCCAATGAAAAACTGTTTTTT
TRBJ2-7 | - | TRBV12-3/TRBV12-4 | few | CASSFEGTPLRQYF | TGTGCCAGCAGTTTTGAGGGCACTCCCCTAAGGCAGTACTTC
TRBJ2-5 | - | TRBV28 | many | CASSRDTETQYF | TGTGCCAGCAGCCGGGACACAGAGACCCAGTACTTC
TRBJ1-4 | - | TRBV10-3 | - | CAISELGQNKNEKLFF | TGTGCCATCAGTGAGTTAGGGCAGAACAAGAATGAAAAACTGTTTTTT
TRBJ2-1 | - | TRBV20-1 | few | CSARAGVYERFF | TGCAGTGCTAGAGCGGGAGTCTACGAGCGGTTCTTC
TRBJ2-5 | TRBD2 | TRBV6-6 | - | CASMYQAGSQETQYF | TGTGCCAGCATGTATCAAGCGGGGTCACAAGAGACCCAGTACTTC
TRBJ2-3 | - | TRBV7-9 | - | CASSLAGTASTDTQYF | TGTGCCAGCAGCTTAGCGGGTACAGCTAGCACAGATACGCAGTATTTT
TRBJ1-1 | - | TRBV6-2/TRBV6-3 | few | CASSYSSPLRTEEAFF | TGTGCCAGCAGTTACTCTTCCCCCCTCAGGACGGAGGAAGCTTTCTTT
TRBJ1-4 | - | TRBV2 | - | CASSEVARGSEKLFF | TGTGCCAGCAGTGAAGTTGCCAGGGGCTCTGAAAAACTGTTTTTT